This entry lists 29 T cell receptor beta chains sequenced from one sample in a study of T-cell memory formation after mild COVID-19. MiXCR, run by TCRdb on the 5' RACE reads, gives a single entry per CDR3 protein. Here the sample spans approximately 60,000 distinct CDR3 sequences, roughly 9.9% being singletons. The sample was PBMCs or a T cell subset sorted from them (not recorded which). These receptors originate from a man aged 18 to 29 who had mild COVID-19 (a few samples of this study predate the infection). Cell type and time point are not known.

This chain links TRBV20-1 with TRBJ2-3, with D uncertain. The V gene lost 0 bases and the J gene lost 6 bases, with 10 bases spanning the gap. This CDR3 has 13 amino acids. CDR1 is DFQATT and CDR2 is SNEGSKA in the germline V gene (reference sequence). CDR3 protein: CSARDPGSDTQYF. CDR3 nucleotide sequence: TGCAGTGCTAGAGATCCGGGTTCGGATACGCAGTATTTT.

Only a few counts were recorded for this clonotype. The CDR3 nucleotides read TGTGCCAGCAGGGGCGACAGAAACTTTTACGAGCAGTACGTC. Its protein is CASRGDRNFYEQYV. The chain links TRBV28 to TRBJ2-7; D possibly corresponds to TRBD1 (5 bases). The CDR3 totals 14 residues. V was pared by 6 bases and J by 4 bases, with 16 bases between. Looked up from germline, CDR1 is MDHEN and CDR2 is SYDVKM.

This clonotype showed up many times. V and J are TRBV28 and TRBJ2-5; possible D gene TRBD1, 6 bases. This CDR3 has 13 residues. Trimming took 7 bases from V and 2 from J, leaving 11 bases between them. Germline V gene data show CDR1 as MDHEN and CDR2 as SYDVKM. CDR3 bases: TGTGCCAGCACCTGGGGGCCGCAAGAGACCCAGTACTTC. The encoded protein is CASTWGPQETQYF. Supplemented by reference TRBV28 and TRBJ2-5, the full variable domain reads DVKVTQSSRYLVKRTGEKVFLECVQDMDHENMFWYRQDPGLGLRLIYFSYDVKMKEKGDIPEGYSVSREKKERFSLILESASTNQTSMYLCASTWGPQETQYFGPGTRLLVL.

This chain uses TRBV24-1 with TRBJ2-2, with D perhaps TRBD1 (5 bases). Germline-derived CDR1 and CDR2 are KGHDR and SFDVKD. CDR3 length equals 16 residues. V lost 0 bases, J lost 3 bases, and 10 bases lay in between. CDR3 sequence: CATSDLGQGDTGELFF. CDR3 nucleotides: TGTGCCACCAGTGATTTGGGGCAGGGTGACACCGGGGAGCTGTTTTTT.

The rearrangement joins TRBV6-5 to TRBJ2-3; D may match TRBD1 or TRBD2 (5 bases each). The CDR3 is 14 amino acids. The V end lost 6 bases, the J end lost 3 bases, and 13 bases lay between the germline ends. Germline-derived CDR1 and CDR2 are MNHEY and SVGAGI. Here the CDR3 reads CASRKQVATDTQYF. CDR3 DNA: TGTGCCAGCAGGAAACAGGTAGCGACAGATACGCAGTATTTT.

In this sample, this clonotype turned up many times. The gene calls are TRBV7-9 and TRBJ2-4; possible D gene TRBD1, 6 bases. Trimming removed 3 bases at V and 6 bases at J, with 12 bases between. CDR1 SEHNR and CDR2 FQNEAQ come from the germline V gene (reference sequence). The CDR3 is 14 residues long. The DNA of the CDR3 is TGTGCCAGCAGCTTTCAGGGGTCTCCAAACATTCAGTACTTC. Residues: CASSFQGSPNIQYF.

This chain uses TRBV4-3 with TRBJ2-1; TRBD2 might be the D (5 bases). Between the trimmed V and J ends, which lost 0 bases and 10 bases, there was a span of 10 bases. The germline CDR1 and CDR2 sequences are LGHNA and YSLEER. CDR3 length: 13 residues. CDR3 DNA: TGCGCCAGCAGCCAAGATCGGGGTGGGGAGCAGTTCTTC. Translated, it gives CASSQDRGGEQFF.

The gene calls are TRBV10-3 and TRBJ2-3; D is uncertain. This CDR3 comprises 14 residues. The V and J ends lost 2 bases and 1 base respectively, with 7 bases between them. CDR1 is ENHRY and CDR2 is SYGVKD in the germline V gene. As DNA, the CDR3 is TGTGCCATCAGTGAGAACCTGGGCACAGATACGCAGTATTTT. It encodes CAISENLGTDTQYF.

The CDR3 DNA follows: TGTGCCAGCAGCCCCGACGGTCCGGTCGAGCAGTACTTC. This codes for CASSPDGPVEQYF. The chain couples TRBV7-2 to TRBJ2-7; D remains ambiguous. Trimming took 5 bases from V and 6 from J, leaving 14 bases between them. Germline-derived CDR1 and CDR2 are SGHTA and FQGNSA. The CDR3 sequence is 13 residues long.

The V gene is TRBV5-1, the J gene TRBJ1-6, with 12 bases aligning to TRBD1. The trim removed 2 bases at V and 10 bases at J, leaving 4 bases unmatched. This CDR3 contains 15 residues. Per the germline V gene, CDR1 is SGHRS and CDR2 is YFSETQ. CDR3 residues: CASSFGTGGDSPLHF. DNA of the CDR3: TGCGCCAGCAGCTTCGGGACAGGGGGCGACTCACCCCTCCACTTT.

DNA of the CDR3: TGTGCCAGTCAGGGGGTGACGGGATCACCCCTCCACTTT. It yields the protein CASQGVTGSPLHF. The chain carries TRBV19 and TRBJ1-6; TRBD1 matches at 7 bases. The CDR3 length is 13 residues. V gave up 8 bases and J gave up 10 bases; unmatched junction bases: 8. The germline V gene encodes CDR1 LNHDA and CDR2 SQIVND (reference sequence).

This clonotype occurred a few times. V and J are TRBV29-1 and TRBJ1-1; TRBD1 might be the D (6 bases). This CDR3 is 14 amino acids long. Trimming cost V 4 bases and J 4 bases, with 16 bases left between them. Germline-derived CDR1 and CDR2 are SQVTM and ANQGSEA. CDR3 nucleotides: TGCAGCGTTGGTCGGGGGGGCGCGTTCACTGAAGCTTTCTTT. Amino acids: CSVGRGGAFTEAFF.

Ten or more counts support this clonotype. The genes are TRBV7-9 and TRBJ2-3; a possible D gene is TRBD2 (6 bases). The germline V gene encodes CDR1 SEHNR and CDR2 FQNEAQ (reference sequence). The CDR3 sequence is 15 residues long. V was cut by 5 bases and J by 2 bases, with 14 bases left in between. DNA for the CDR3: TGTGCCAGCAGCCCACTGGGCGGGGCCACAGATACGCAGTATTTT. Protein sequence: CASSPLGGATDTQYF. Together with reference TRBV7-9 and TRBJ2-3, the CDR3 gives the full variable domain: DTGVSQNPRHKITKRGQNVTFRCDPISEHNRLYWYRQTLGQGPEFLTYFQNEAQLEKSRLLSDRFSAERPKGSFSTLEIQRTEQGDSAMYLCASSPLGGATDTQYFGPGTRLTVL.

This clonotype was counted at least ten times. The CDR3 DNA reads TGCAGTGCTCCCGGACCGGGGGATACGCAGTATTTT. This sequence encodes CSAPGPGDTQYF. The chain carries TRBV20-1 and TRBJ2-3; D may be TRBD2 (5 bases). The germline gives CDR1 DFQATT, CDR2 SNEGSKA (reference sequence). V lost 5 bases, J lost 6 bases, and 12 bases lay in between. The CDR3 extends over 12 amino acids.

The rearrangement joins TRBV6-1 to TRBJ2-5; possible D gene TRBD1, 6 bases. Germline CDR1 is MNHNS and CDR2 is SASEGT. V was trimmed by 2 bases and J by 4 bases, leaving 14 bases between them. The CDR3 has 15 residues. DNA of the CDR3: TGTGCCAGCAGTGAAATGAGGGTAGGGGGAGAGACCCAGTACTTC. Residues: CASSEMRVGGETQYF.

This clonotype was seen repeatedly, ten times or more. The DNA for the CDR3 is TGCAGTGCTAGGCCCGGGACCGGCACAGATACGCAGTATTTT. Its translation is CSARPGTGTDTQYF. This sequence joins TRBV20-1 and TRBJ2-3, with D perhaps given as TRBD1 or TRBD2 (5 bases each). The V end was cut by 3 bases, the J end by 1 base, with 11 bases between. This CDR3 contains 14 residues. Germline loops: CDR1 DFQATT, CDR2 SNEGSKA (reference sequence).

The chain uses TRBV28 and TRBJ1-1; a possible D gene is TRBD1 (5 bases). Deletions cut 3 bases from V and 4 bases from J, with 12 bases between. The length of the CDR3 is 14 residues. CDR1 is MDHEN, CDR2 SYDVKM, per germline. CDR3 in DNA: TGTGCCAGCAGTTTCATGCCTCAGGGCACTGAAGCTTTCTTT. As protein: CASSFMPQGTEAFF.

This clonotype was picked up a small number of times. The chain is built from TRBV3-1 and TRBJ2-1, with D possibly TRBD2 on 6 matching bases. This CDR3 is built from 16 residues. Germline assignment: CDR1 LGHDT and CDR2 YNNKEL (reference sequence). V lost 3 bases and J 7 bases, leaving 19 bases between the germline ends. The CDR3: CASSQTPSVLGNEQFF. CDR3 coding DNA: TGTGCCAGCAGCCAGACCCCTAGCGTACTTGGGAATGAGCAGTTCTTC.

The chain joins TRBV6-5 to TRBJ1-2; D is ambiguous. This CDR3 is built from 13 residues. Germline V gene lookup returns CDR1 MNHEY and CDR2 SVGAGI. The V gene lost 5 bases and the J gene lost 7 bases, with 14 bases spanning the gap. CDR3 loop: CASSVHPVFGYTF. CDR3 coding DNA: TGTGCCAGCAGTGTTCATCCGGTCTTTGGCTACACCTTC.

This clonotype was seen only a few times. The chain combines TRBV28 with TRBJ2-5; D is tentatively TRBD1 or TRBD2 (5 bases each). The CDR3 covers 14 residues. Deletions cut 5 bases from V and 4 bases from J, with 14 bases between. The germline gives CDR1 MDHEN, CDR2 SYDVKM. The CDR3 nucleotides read TGTGCCAGCAGTCCTGGGGACCACAGAGAGACCCAGTACTTC. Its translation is CASSPGDHRETQYF.

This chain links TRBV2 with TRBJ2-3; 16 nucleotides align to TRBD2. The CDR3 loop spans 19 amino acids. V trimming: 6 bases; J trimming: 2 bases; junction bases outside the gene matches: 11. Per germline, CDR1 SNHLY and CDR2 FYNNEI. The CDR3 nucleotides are TGTGCCAGCAGGAAGGGGACTAGCGGGGGGGTCAAATTCACAGATACGCAGTATTTT. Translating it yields CASRKGTSGGVKFTDTQYF.

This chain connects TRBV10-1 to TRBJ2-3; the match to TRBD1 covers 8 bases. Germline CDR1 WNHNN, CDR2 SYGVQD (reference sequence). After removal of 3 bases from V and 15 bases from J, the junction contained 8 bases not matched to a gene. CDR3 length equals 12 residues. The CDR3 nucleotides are TGCGCCAGCAGTGAAGGCCAGGGGGCAGGTTATTTT. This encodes CASSEGQGAGYF.

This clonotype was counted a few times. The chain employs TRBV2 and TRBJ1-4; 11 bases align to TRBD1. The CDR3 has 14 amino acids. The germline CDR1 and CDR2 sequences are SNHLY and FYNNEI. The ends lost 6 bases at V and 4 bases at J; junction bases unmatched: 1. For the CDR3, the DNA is TGTGCCAGCAGGGGGACAGGGGGTAATGAAAAACTGTTTTTT. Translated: CASRGTGGNEKLFF.

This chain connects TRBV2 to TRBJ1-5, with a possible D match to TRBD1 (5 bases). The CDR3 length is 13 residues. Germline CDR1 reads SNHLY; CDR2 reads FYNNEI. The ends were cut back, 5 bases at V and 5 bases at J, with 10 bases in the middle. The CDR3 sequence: CASSRDRDQPQHF. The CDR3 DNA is TGTGCCAGCAGTCGGGACCGAGATCAGCCCCAGCATTTT.

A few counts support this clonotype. CDR3 in DNA: TGTGCCAGCACGGGGGGGCACCAAGAGACCCAGTACTTC. Translation gives CASTGGHQETQYF. The V and J genes are TRBV3-1 and TRBJ2-5; TRBD2 aligns across 8 bases. This CDR3 contains 13 residues. Germline V gene sequence: CDR1 LGHDT, CDR2 YNNKEL (reference sequence). The V and J ends lost 7 bases and 0 bases, in that order; junction bases with no gene match: 1.

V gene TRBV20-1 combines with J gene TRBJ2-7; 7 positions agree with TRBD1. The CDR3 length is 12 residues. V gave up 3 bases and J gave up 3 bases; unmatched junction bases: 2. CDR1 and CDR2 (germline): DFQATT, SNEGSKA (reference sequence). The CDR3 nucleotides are TGCAGTGCTAGTACAGGGGTCTACGAGCAGTACGTC. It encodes CSASTGVYEQYV.

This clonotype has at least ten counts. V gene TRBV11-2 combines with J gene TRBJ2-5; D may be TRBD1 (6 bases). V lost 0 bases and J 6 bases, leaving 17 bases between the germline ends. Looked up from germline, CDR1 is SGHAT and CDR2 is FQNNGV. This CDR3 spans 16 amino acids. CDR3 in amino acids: CASSLDPGTWVKTQYF. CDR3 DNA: TGTGCCAGCAGCTTAGATCCTGGGACATGGGTTAAGACCCAGTACTTC.

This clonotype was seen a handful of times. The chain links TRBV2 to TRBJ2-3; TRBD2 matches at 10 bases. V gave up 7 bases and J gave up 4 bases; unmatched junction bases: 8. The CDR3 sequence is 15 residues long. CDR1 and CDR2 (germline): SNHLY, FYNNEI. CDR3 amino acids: CASIEAGGPADTQYF. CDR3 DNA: TGTGCCAGCATAGAAGCGGGGGGGCCCGCAGATACGCAGTATTTT.

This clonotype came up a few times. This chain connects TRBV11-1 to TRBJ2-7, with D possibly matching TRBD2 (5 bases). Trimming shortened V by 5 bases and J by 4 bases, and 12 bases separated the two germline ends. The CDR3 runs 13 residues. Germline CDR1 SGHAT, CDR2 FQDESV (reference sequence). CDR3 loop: CASSAQTGYEQYF. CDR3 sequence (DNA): TGTGCCAGCAGCGCCCAAACGGGGTACGAGCAGTACTTC.